This T cell receptor beta chain is drawn from a study of blood T cell repertoires in COVID-19. Study information: The United States, Italy and Spain supplied acute and convalescent COVID-19 samples. PBMCs, B-cell-depleted T cells, or T cells provided the cDNA or gDNA that made up the material.

Authors' data handling: Using reference gene primer amplification, nucleated cell counts were estimated. Sequenced by immunoSEQ multiplex PCR; TCRdb stores in-frame clones only, minus some. V and J calls and clone size are as listed in that table; D and trimming were resolved from the DNA. The table includes approximately 84,000 clones, 83% detected once. Material: peripheral blood. The clonotype was recovered from a woman older than 75 with acute or convalescent COVID-19.

CDR3 region: CASSLRQGQNSPLHF. The CDR3 region has the DNA TGTGCCAGCAGCCTCCGACAGGGGCAGAATTCACCCCTCCACTTT. The chain couples TRBV3-1 (or the pseudogene TRBV3-2) to TRBJ1-6; TRBD1 agrees at 8 bases. CDR1 is LGHDT and CDR2 is YNNKEL in the germline V gene (reference sequence). This CDR3 has 15 amino acids. V shed 4 bases, J shed 7 bases, and the junction held 6 bases outside the gene matches.